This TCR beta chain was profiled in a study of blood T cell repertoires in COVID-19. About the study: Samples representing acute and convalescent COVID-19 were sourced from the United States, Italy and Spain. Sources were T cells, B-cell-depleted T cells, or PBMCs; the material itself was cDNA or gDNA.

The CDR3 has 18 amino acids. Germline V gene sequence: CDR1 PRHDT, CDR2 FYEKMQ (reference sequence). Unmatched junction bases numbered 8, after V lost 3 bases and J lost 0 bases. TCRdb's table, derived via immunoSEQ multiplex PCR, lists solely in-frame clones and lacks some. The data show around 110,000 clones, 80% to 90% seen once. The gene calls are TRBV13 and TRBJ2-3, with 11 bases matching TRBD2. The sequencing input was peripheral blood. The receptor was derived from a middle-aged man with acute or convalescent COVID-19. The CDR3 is CASSFRLAGTSSTDTQYF. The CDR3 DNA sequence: TGTGCCAGCAGCTTTAGACTAGCGGGAACCTCTAGCACAGATACGCAGTATTTT.